This is a list of T cell receptor beta chains from one sample in a study of T cells in Graves' hyperthyroidism and ophthalmopathy. TCRdb re-called the multiplex PCR reads through MiXCR, storing one row per CDR3 protein. The sample has some 510,000 distinct CDR3 sequences; around 20% are singletons. The sample consisted of blood. The receptors stem from a man younger than 35 with Graves' hyperthyroidism. CDR3s include the opening cysteine and the closing phenylalanine or tryptophan. A D gene is named only where the DNA matches it firmly. Some rows mark clone size as missing; the rest say once, few, many or name a class of expanded clone.

d_call	v_call	j_call	cdr3_length	clone_size	cdr3_nt	cdr3_aa
TRBD1	TRBV4-1	TRBJ1-5	15	NA	TGCGCCAGCAGCCAAGATCGGGACAGGCCACAGCCCCAGCATTTT	CASSQDRDRPQPQHF
NA	TRBV11-3	TRBJ2-7	14	many	TGTGCCAGCAGCTTAGTCGGCCTCTCCTACGAGCAGTACTTC	CASSLVGLSYEQYF
TRBD1	TRBV12-3/TRBV12-4	TRBJ1-2	15	many	TGTGCCAGCAGGGGGGGACAGGGGGCTTACTATGGCTACACCTTC	CASRGGQGAYYGYTF
TRBD1	TRBV5-4	TRBJ2-2	15	many	TGTGCCAGCAGCCCGCGACAGGGGAACACCGGGGAGCTGTTTTTT	CASSPRQGNTGELFF
NA	TRBV5-1	TRBJ2-6	16	few	TGCGCCAGCAGCTTATACAGGAACTCTGGGGCCAACGTCCTGACTTTC	CASSLYRNSGANVLTF
NA	TRBV6-5	TRBJ2-7	13	many	TGTGCCAGCAGCCCTAGTTTAGGGGGCGAGCAGTACTTC	CASSPSLGGEQYF
TRBD2	TRBV6-5	TRBJ2-5	15	many	TGTGCCAGCAGACTCAGCGGGGGGGGGCAAGAGACCCAGTACTTC	CASRLSGGGQETQYF
NA	TRBV10-2	TRBJ1-2	13	many	TGCGCCAGCAGTCGGGGTCCTAACTATGGCTACACCTTC	CASSRGPNYGYTF
NA	TRBV11-2	TRBJ2-7	15	many	TGTGCCAGCAGCTTAGGCCCGACAGGAAAAAACGAGCAGTACTTC	CASSLGPTGKNEQYF
NA	TRBV6-5	TRBJ1-6	14	few	TGTGCCAGCCGGTACACCGACTATAATTCACCCCTCCACTTT	CASRYTDYNSPLHF
TRBD1	TRBV24-1	TRBJ1-2	14	NA	TGTGCCACCAGTGACGGGACAGTAGGACATGGCTACACCTTC	CATSDGTVGHGYTF
NA	TRBV7-9	TRBJ2-5	11	NA	TGTGCCAGCAGCTTAGGCGATTCCCAGTACTTC	CASSLGDSQYF
NA	TRBV24-1	TRBJ1-5	13	many	TGTGCCACCAGTGGATGGGATAATCAGCCCCAGCATTTT	CATSGWDNQPQHF
NA	TRBV2	TRBJ2-2	15	NA	TGTGCCAGCAGTGAAATGCGAGTGAACACCGGGGAGCTGTTTTTT	CASSEMRVNTGELFF
TRBD2	TRBV12-3/TRBV12-4	TRBJ2-7	17	few	TGTGCCAGCAGTTCCCCTTCTTCTAGCGGGAGAATCTACGAGCAGTACTTC	CASSSPSSSGRIYEQYF
NA	TRBV12-3/TRBV12-4	TRBJ2-3	15	NA	TGTGCCAGCAGCCCGGACGAGGCTAGCACAGATACGCAGTATTTT	CASSPDEASTDTQYF
TRBD2	TRBV2	TRBJ2-2	15	few	TGTGCCAGCAGTTTAGCGGGGGGTACCACCGGGGAGCTGTTTTTT	CASSLAGGTTGELFF
NA	TRBV11-2	TRBJ1-1	16	NA	TGTGCCAGCAGCCCGTATAGACAGGAGGTAAACACTGAAGCTTTCTTT	CASSPYRQEVNTEAFF
NA	TRBV6-4	TRBJ1-3	17	many	TGTGCCAGCAGCTCTGCCCGGGCCTTCCCGGGTGGAAACACCATATATTTT	CASSSARAFPGGNTIYF
NA	TRBV27	TRBJ1-5	15	NA	TGTGCCAGCAGTCTGGCTGAGTCTAGCAATCAGCCCCAGCATTTT	CASSLAESSNQPQHF
TRBD2	TRBV7-9	TRBJ2-5	15	NA	TGTGCCAGCAGCTCCCGACTAGCGGAGGGGGAGACCCAGTACTTC	CASSSRLAEGETQYF
NA	TRBV12-3/TRBV12-4	TRBJ2-7	15	NA	TGTGCCAGCAGTGGGGAATGGGGGGTTCACTACGAGCAGTACTTC	CASSGEWGVHYEQYF
TRBD2	TRBV12-3/TRBV12-4	TRBJ2-7	16	NA	TGTGCCAGCAGTTTAGGGTGGAGCGGGAGCTCCTACGAGCAGGACTTC	CASSLGWSGSSYEQDF
NA	TRBV5-1	TRBJ1-5	14	many	TGCGCCAGCAAATCAGACCTTAGCAATCAGCCCCAGCATTTT	CASKSDLSNQPQHF
NA	TRBV11-2	TRBJ2-7	12	NA	TGTGCTAGCAGATTTTCCGGCTACGAGCAGTACTTC	CASRFSGYEQYF
NA	TRBV11-2	TRBJ2-5	13	many	TGTGCCAGCAGCTTTCACGTATTAGAGACCCAGTACTTC	CASSFHVLETQYF
TRBD1	TRBV12-3/TRBV12-4	TRBJ2-2	16	many	TGTGCCAGCAGGAACACCGGGACAGGAAACACCGGGGAGCTGTTTTTT	CASRNTGTGNTGELFF
NA	TRBV11-2	TRBJ2-1	13	few	TGTGCCAGCAGCTCTCCTGTCGGTTACGAGCAGTTCTTC	CASSSPVGYEQFF
NA	TRBV6-1	TRBJ1-2	17	many	TGTGCCAGCAGGATTGGTGGCAGGTGGAAGTTGGCTGATGGCTACACCTTC	CASRIGGRWKLADGYTF
NA	TRBV4-3	TRBJ1-2	16	NA	TGCGCCAGCAGCCAAGATGTTTTTACAGCGAACTATGGCTACACCTTC	CASSQDVFTANYGYTF
NA	TRBV19	TRBJ1-6	15	many	TGTGCCAGCCAGACAGTGCTGTCGAGTAATTCACCCCTCCACTTT	CASQTVLSSNSPLHF
NA	TRBV28	TRBJ1-2	12	many	TGTGCCAGCAGTTACGGGCGAGACGGCTACACCTTC	CASSYGRDGYTF
NA	TRBV19	TRBJ2-2	16	many	TGTGCCAGTAGCACCAGAAGCCCGGCAGGGTCCGGGGAGCTGTTTTTT	CASSTRSPAGSGELFF